This TCR beta chain was sequenced in a study of OX40 agonist ivuxolimab in advanced cancers. Study at large: Melanoma, hepatocellular carcinoma, head and neck or renal cell cancer occurred in dose-escalation patients.

Measured with immunoSEQ multiplex PCR; TCRdb has only the in-frame clones, and not every one. The table lists fewer than 30,000 clones, around 76% of them singletons, with around 13% in the top ten. Samples were taken at baseline and on day 1 of cycles 4 and 7. Remarks on this clone: What it recognizes is unknown.

Broader study findings: Some of the lowest clonal expansion was seen in partial responders at 0.1-3.0 mg/kg.

V lost 3 bases, J lost 5 bases, and 6 bases lay in between. The CDR3 length is 12 residues. CDR1 and CDR2 (germline): SGHDT, YYEEEE. The input for sequencing was CD4+ or CD8+ T cells sorted from blood, taken in a trial of the OX40 agonist ivuxolimab. The TCR was taken from an adult with an advanced solid tumor such as melanoma, head and neck, liver or kidney cancer. The chain recombines TRBV5-6 with TRBJ2-1; TRBD1 might be the D (5 bases). CDR3 region: CASSSGNNEQFF. The CDR3 coding sequence is TGTGCCAGCAGCTCAGGGAACAATGAGCAGTTCTTC. Full variable domain (rest looked up from reference TRBV5-6 and TRBJ2-1): DAGVTQSPTHLIKTRGQQVTLRCSPKSGHDTVSWYQQALGQGPQFIFQYYEEEERQRGNFPDRFSGHQFPNYSSELNVNALLLGDSALYLCASSSGNNEQFFGPGTRLTVL.